The sequence of this T cell receptor (beta chain) was determined in a study of cytomegalovirus exposure and HLA in healthy donors. At the level of the study: Among around 180 million T cells, an earlier analysis found 95 million to 140 million unique TCR beta sequences. Broader study findings: Overall, approximately 150 TCR beta chains were annotated as cytomegalovirus-associated. A later analysis linked a missense variant in DCLRE1C to the trimming of TCR beta V and J genes.

Trimming took 1 base from V and 4 from J; bases not matched to a gene: 6. CDR1 is LGHNA and CDR2 is YSLEER in the germline V gene. This CDR3 has 16 amino acids. In the PCR, 60 Vbeta and 13 Jbeta primers were used. TCRdb's copy holds only in-frame clones and misses some; the assay was immunoSEQ multiplex PCR. The table lists 150,000 to 200,000 clones. Remarks on this clone: Its antigen remains unknown.

The chain uses TRBV4-3 and TRBJ2-7; 11 bases align to TRBD1. What was sequenced was PBMCs. This TCR was sampled from a man aged 25-45 years in good health and CMV-seronegative. The CDR3 sequence: CASSQVGGQGVYEQYF. The CDR3 DNA reads as TGCGCCAGCAGCCAAGTCGGGGGACAGGGGGTATACGAGCAGTACTTC.